This TCR beta chain was retrieved from a study of CD8 T cells in Susac syndrome. CDR1 and CDR2 (germline): DFQATT, SNEGSKA (reference sequence). The V end was cut by 5 bases, the J end by 2 bases, with 14 bases between. CDR3 length: 14 residues. Random hexamers were used to reverse transcribe about 0.5 to 1 ug of RNA. Multiplex PCR with immunoSEQ amplified the TCR beta CDR3 across 54 Vbeta and 13 Jbeta. TCRdb passed the immunoSEQ multiplex PCR reads through MiXCR, listing each CDR3 protein once. The data contain roughly 200,000 distinct CDR3 sequences, around 95% of them singletons. This clonotype was seen once.

Sequenced input: CD4+ T cells from PBMCs. This chain connects TRBV20-1 to TRBJ2-3, with D perhaps TRBD2 (6 bases). This TCR derives from a human donor with multiple sclerosis. DNA of the CDR3: TGCAGTGCTCTATCGGGACTCAACACAGATACGCAGTATTTT. Protein product: CSALSGLNTDTQYF.